The entry below describes one T cell receptor beta chain. Its antigen is not yet known. No much larger clone exists at a distance of one base, and base qualities are not known. V is clipped by 1 base and J by 7 bases, and the sequence between their germline boundaries is 13 bases long. From cysteine to phenylalanine, the CDR3 is 15 amino acids long. CDR3 DNA is the only sequence kept; it has 45 bases, read in frame from the first base. The CDR1 and CDR2 encoded by the germline V gene are SGHTA and FQGNSA. The library was produced with the immunoSEQ multiplex PCR assay. Entries here come from immuneACCESS through TCRdb and include only in-frame sequences with V and J called. Some clones fail to appear in such tables; in the studies checked, an unresolved V gene covers under half of the shortfall, and the cause of the remainder is unknown. Here the sample has some 140,000 clones; roughly 90% occur a single time. The ten largest clones capture roughly 10% of the sample.

This sample stems from a study of control samples from healthy donors and cancer patients (dated by TCRdb to 2018 to 2020). The rearrangement combines TRBV7-2 with TRBJ1-4, with TRBD1 as a weak D call on 5 bases. Sequencing was carried out using blood. The origin of this receptor is a man between 25 and 39 years old in good health. The CDR3 reads CASSLVGGIVEKLFF. The DNA sequence is as follows: TGTGCCAGCAGCTTAGTGGGGGGAATAGTTGAAAAACTGTTTTTT. With all but the CDR3 taken from the reference TRBV7-2 and TRBJ1-4 genes, the full variable domain is: GAGVSQSPSNKVTEKGKDVELRCDPISGHTALYWYRQSLGQGLEFLIYFQGNSAPDKSGLPSDRFSAERTGGSVSTLTIQRTQQEDSAVYLCASSLVGGIVEKLFFGSGTQLSVL.